Given below is one TCR beta chain in context. Compared with germline, one end of the junction differs, possibly owing to a read error. Unique molecular identifiers were incorporated when the TCRbeta library was constructed. TCRdb recomputed calls from the PCR reads with MiXCR, one row per CDR3 protein. This table has 150,000 to 250,000 distinct CDR3 sequences, approximately 14% appearing once. The sample is drawn from a study of T-cell reconstitution after alpha-beta-depleted transplantation in children. Germline V lookup: CDR1 LGHDT, CDR2 YNNKEL (reference sequence). This CDR3 spans 12 amino acids. The chain joins TRBV3-1 to TRBJ2-3; D gene unclear. This specimen was PBMCs from the stem cell graft donor, taken from the stem cell graft. This TCR was sampled from a human donor who donated a stem cell graft to a child with acute lymphoblastic leukemia. In nucleotides, the CDR3 is TGTGCCAGCAGTCAAGGGACAGATACGCAGTATTTT. Encoded protein: CASSQGTDTQYF.